These T cell receptor beta chains were read from a single sample in a study of blood T cell repertoires in COVID-19. Assay used: immunoSEQ multiplex PCR; TCRdb lists only in-frame clones, some missing. The sample lists under 500,000 clones; about 89% were seen once. Sample: peripheral blood. The receptors originated from a woman younger than 45 with acute or convalescent COVID-19. CDR3s include the opening cysteine and the closing phenylalanine or tryptophan. The D gene is left open where the match is weak. Clone size is stated in some rows and not others, as once, few, many or a class when expanded.

>TRBJ2-2|NA|TRBV2|NA
CASSEILRTRGGGELFF
TGTGCCAGCAGTGAAATTTTAAGGACAAGGGGTGGCGGGGAGCTGTTTTTT
>TRBJ1-2|TRBD1|TRBV7-3|once
CASSLDGTDDLYGYTF
TGTGCCAGCAGCTTAGACGGGACAGACGACCTCTATGGCTACACCTTC
>TRBJ1-5|NA|TRBV5-6|NA
CASSFGGGQPQHF
TGTGCCAGCAGCTTCGGGGGAGGTCAGCCCCAGCATTTT
>TRBJ1-5|NA|TRBV28|NA
CASWGGHQPQHF
TGTGCCTCTTGGGGGGGGCATCAGCCCCAGCATTTT
>TRBJ1-1|NA|TRBV2|NA
CASRGGGVDTEAFF
TGTGCCAGCAGGGGGGGAGGGGTTGATACTGAAGCTTTCTTT
>TRBJ1-2|NA|TRBV30|NA
CAWGQTDDGYTF
TGTGCCTGGGGTCAGACTGACGATGGCTACACCTTC
>TRBJ1-1|NA|TRBV7-9|NA
CASSFARTEAFF
TGTGCCAGCAGCTTCGCGCGCACTGAAGCTTTCTTT
>TRBJ1-2|NA|TRBV7-9|NA
CASGRAGDDYGYTF
TGTGCCAGCGGACGGGCAGGGGATGACTATGGCTACACCTTC
>TRBJ2-3|NA|TRBV7-3|NA
CASSSSTDTQYF
TGTGCCAGCAGCTCATCCACAGATACGCAGTATTTT
>TRBJ1-2|TRBD1|TRBV12-3/TRBV12-4|once
CASSLRQGNGYTF
TGTGCCAGCAGTTTGAGACAGGGGAATGGCTACACCTTC
>TRBJ2-7|NA|TRBV28|NA
CASSKLRDIPYEQYF
TGTGCCAGCAGTAAACTTCGGGACATCCCCTACGAGCAGTACTTC
>TRBJ1-5|NA|TRBV6-1|NA
CASSERRQEFNQPQHF
TGTGCCAGCAGTGAGAGGCGACAGGAGTTCAATCAGCCCCAGCATTTT
>TRBJ2-1|TRBD1|TRBV24-1|NA
CATSGQGIRLGEQFF
TGTGCCACCAGTGGACAGGGAATTCGGCTCGGTGAGCAGTTCTTC
>TRBJ2-5|NA|TRBV5-1|once
CASSLALGGETQYF
TGCGCCAGCAGCTTGGCGCTGGGGGGAGAGACCCAGTACTTC
>TRBJ1-1|TRBD1|TRBV5-6|NA
CASSYGTAEAFF
TGTGCCAGCAGCTATGGGACAGCTGAAGCTTTCTTT
>TRBJ2-5|TRBD2|TRBV27|NA
CASSLSEAGGPETQYF
TGTGCCAGCAGTTTATCGGAAGCGGGGGGGCCGGAGACCCAGTACTTC
>TRBJ1-4|TRBD1|TRBV5-1|NA
CASSFTRQGTNEKLFF
TGCGCCAGCAGCTTTACGAGACAGGGGACTAATGAAAAACTGTTTTTT
>TRBJ1-2|NA|TRBV5-1|once
CASSGWDTDYGYTF
TGCGCCAGCAGCGGGTGGGACACAGACTATGGCTACACCTTC
>TRBJ1-2|NA|TRBV5-4|NA
CASSGGGSGYTF
TGTGCCAGCAGCGGGGGGGGTTCTGGCTACACCTTC
>TRBJ2-3|NA|TRBV10-3|once
CAIRREVSTDTQYF
TGTGCCATCAGGAGGGAAGTTAGCACAGATACGCAGTATTTT